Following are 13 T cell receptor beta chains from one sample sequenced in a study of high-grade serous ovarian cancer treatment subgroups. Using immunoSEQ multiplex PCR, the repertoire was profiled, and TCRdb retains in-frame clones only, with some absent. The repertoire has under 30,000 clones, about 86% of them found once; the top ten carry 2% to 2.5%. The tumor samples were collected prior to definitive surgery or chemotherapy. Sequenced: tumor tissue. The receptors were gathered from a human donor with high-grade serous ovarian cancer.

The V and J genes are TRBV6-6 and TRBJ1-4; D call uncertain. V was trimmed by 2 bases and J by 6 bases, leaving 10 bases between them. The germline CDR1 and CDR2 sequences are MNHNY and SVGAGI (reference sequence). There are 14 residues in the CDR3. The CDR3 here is CASSYGQDDEKLFF. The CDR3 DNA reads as TGTGCCAGCAGTTACGGCCAGGATGATGAAAAACTGTTTTTT.

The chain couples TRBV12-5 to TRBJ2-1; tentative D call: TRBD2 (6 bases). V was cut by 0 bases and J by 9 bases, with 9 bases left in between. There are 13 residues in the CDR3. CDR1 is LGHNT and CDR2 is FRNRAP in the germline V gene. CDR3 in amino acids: CASGLVVGGEQFF. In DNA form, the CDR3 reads TGTGCTAGTGGTTTGGTCGTCGGGGGTGAGCAGTTCTTC. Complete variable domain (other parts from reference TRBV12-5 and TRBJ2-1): DARVTQTPRHKVTEMGQEVTMRCQPILGHNTVFWYRQTMMQGLELLAYFRNRAPLDDSGMPKDRFSAEMPDATLATLKIQPSEPRDSAVYFCASGLVVGGEQFFGPGTRLTVL.

This chain's CDR3 is CASRGNYGPKDEQYF. In DNA form, the CDR3 reads TGTGCCAGCAGAGGTAACTACGGGCCCAAAGACGAGCAGTACTTC. The chain links TRBV6-5 to TRBJ2-7; D uncertain. Deletions cut 6 bases from V and 5 bases from J, with 20 bases between. This CDR3 region has 15 residues. Germline V CDR1 and CDR2: MNHEY, SVGAGI.

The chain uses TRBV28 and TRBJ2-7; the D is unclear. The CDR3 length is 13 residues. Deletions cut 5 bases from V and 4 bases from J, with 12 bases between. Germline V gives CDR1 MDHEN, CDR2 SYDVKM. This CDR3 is CASSLTNPYEQYF. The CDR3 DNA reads TGTGCCAGCAGTCTGACGAATCCGTACGAGCAGTACTTC.

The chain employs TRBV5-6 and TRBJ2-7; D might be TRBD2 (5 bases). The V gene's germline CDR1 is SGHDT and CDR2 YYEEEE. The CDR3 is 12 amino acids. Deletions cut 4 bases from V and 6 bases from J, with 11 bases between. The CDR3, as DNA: TGTGCCAGCAGCCGGACTCCGGGCGAGCAGTACTTC. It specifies CASSRTPGEQYF.

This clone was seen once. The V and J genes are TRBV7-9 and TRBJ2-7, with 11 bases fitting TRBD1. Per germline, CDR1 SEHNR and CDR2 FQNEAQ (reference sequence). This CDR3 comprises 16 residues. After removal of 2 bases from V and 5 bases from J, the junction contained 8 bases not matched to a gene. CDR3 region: CASSLRTGGANHEQYF. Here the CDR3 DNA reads TGTGCCAGCAGCTTAAGGACAGGGGGCGCGAACCACGAGCAGTACTTC.

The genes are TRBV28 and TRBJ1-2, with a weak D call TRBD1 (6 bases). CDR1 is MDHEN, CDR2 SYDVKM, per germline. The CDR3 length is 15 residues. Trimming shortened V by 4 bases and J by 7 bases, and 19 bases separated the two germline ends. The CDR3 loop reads CASSWDVQGIGGYTF. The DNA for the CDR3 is TGTGCCAGCAGTTGGGATGTACAGGGAATCGGTGGCTACACCTTC.

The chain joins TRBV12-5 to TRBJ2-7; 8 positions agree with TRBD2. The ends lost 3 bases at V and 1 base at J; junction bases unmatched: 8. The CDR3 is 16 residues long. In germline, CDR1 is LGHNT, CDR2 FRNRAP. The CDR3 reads CASGLFWVAGSYEQYF. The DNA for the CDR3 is TGTGCTAGTGGTTTATTTTGGGTAGCGGGGTCCTACGAGCAGTACTTC.

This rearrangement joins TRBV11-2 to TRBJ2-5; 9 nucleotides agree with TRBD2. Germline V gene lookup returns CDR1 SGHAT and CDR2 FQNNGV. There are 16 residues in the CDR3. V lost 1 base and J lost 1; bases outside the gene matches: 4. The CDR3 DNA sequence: TGTGCCAGCAGCTTAGTGCTAGCGGGGCCCCAAGAGACCCAGTACTTC. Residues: CASSLVLAGPQETQYF.

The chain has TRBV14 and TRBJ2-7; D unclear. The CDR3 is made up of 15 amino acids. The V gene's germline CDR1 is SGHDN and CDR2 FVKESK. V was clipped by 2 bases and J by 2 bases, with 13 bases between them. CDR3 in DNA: TGTGCCAGCAGCCAATTAGGACCCCTTACCTACGAGCAGTACTTC. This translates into CASSQLGPLTYEQYF.

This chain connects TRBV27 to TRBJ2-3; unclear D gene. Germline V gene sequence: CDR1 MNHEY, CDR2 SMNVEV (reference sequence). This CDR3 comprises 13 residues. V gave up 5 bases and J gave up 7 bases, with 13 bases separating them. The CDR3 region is CASSPAFVNTQYF. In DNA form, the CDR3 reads TGTGCCAGCAGTCCAGCTTTTGTAAATACGCAGTATTTT.

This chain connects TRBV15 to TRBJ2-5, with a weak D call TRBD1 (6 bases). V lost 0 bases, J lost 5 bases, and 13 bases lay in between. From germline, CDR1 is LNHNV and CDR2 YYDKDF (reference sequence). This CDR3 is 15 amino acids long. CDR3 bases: TGTGCCACCAGCAGAGATCCGCAGGGGTGGGAGACCCAGTACTTC. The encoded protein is CATSRDPQGWETQYF.

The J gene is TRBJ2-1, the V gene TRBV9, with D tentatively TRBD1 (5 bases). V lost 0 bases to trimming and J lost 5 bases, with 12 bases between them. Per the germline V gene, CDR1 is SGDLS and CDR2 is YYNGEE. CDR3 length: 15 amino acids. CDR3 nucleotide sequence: TGTGCCAGCAGCGTAGAGGGGCCCTATAACAATGAGCAGTTCTTC. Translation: CASSVEGPYNNEQFF.